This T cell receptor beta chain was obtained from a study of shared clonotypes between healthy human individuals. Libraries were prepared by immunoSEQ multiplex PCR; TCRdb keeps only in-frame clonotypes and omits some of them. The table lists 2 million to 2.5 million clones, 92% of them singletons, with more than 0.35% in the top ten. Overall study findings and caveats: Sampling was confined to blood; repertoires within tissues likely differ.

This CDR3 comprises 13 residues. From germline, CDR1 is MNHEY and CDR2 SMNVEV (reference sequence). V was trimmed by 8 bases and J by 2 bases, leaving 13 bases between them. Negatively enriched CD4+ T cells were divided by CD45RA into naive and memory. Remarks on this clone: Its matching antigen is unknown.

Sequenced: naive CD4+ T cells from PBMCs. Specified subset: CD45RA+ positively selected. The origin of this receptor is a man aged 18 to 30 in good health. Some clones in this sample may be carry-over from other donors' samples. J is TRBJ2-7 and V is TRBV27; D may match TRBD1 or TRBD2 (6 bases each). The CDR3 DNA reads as TGTGCCAGCGGGGGGACACTTACCTACGAGCAGTACTTC. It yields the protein CASGGTLTYEQYF.